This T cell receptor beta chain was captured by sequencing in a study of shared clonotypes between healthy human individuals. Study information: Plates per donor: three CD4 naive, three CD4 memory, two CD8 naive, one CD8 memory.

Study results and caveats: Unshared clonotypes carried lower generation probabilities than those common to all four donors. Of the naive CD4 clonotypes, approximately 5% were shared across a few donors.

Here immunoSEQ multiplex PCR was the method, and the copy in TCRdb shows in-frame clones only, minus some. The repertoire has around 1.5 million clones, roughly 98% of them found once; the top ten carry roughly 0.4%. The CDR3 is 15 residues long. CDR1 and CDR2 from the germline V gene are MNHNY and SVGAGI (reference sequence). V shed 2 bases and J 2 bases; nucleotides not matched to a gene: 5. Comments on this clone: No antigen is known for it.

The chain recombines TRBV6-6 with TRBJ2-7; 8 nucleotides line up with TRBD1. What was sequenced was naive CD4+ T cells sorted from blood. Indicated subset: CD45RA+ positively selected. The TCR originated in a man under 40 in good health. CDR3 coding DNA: TGTGCCAGCAGTTACCCCAGGGACAGGCCCTACGAGCAGTACTTC. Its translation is CASSYPRDRPYEQYF.